This T cell receptor (beta chain) comes out of a study of blood T cells in healthy people across ages. Looking at the study overall: Researchers report that template switching captured about one barcoded beta molecule per two T cells.

Then a second PCR, running about 7 to 11 cycles, was carried out with a sample-barcoded 5' primer and a J-beta primer mix. MiXCR was run by TCRdb on the 5' RACE reads, yielding one entry per CDR3 protein. This table has approximately 1,700,000 distinct CDR3 sequences, about 39% appearing once. Germline-derived CDR1 and CDR2 are SGHVS and FNYEAQ. V was pared by 1 base and J by 2 bases, with 4 bases of the junction left unmatched. This CDR3 spans 15 amino acids. The clonotype was recovered from a human donor in good health. The chain combines TRBV7-6 with TRBJ2-7, with TRBD1 matching over 8 bases. The sample taken for sequencing was blood. As DNA, the CDR3 is TGTGCCAGCAGCTTAGACGAGGACAGGGCCTACGAGCAGTACTTC. Amino acids: CASSLDEDRAYEQYF. Combining the CDR3 with reference TRBV7-6 and TRBJ2-7 gives the whole variable domain GAGVSQSPRYKVTKRGQDVALRCDPISGHVSLYWYRQALGQGPEFLTYFNYEAQQDKSGLPNDRFSAERPEGSISTLTIQRTEQRDSAMYRCASSLDEDRAYEQYFGPGTRLTVT.